This T cell receptor (beta chain) was sequenced in a study of response to subunit inactivated influenza vaccine (dated by TCRdb to the late 2010s). Turning to the overall study: To follow how T cells responded to a trivalent subunit inactivated influenza vaccine, the researchers relied on deep quantitative profiling of the T cell receptor repertoire.

The library came from RT-PCR. Instrument used: Illumina HiSeq 2500. TCRdb reworked the public reads: Q25 trimming with fastp, MiXCR clone assembly, productive beta chains retained. Each entry merges the rows of one CDR3 protein and shows their most common DNA and genes. The sample table lists about 830,000 distinct CDR3 sequences, approximately 17% of them with a count of one. In total, the top ten clones hold approximately 11% of the sample. This clonotype was seen a few times. Its antigen specificity is not known. No base qualities exist here, and no much larger clone lies one base off it. From the cysteine up to the phenylalanine, the CDR3 has a length of 13 residues. Of the read, only the CDR3 DNA is kept; its 39 bases are in frame from base 1. Trimming at the junction amounts to 5 bases on V and 3 bases on J, and the germline ends lie 10 bases apart. Per the germline V gene (reference sequence), DFQATT is the CDR1 and SNEGSKA is the CDR2.

Here is what the overall study found, with its caveats: The authors proposed that each seasonal influenza vaccination may bring in only a limited number of new T cells.

Rearrangement joined TRBV20-1 to TRBJ1-4; the D gene lacks a confident call. The sample was PBMCs from blood, taken more than 4 days after vaccination. This receptor was obtained from a man aged 50 or older who received an inactivated influenza vaccine. Donor details come from another sample of the same person, matched by shared clones. The DNA sequence is TGCAGTGCTCAATCCGGGGCTAATGAAAAACTGTTTTTT. Its coded protein is CSAQSGANEKLFF.